This T cell receptor (beta chain) was sequenced in a study of T cell clonality in common variable immunodeficiency. General study findings and limits: CVID patient heterogeneity limited repertoire-clinical complication correlations.

Both groups were predominantly of Caucasian heritage. Each donor provided 5 to 8 ml of heparinized whole blood. This clone was seen ten or more times. The antigen remains unidentified. From the germline J gene comes the end of the CDR3, since the read stops 3 residues before it. The V end was cut by 7 bases, the J end by 4 bases, with 12 bases between. Germline loops: CDR1 MNHEY, CDR2 SMNVEV (reference sequence). The CDR3 runs 13 residues. Clones were read by immunoSEQ multiplex PCR, and TCRdb kept only the in-frame ones, dropping some. The repertoire consists of about 64,000 clones, none detected only once.

The sequence came from a person aged 18 to 75 in good health. The genes are TRBV27 and TRBJ2-3; unclear D gene. Sequences were obtained from peripheral blood mononuclear cells. This CDR3 is CASTGSLADTQYF. CDR3 DNA, as far as it was read: TGTGCCAGCACCGGTAGCTTGGCAGATACG.